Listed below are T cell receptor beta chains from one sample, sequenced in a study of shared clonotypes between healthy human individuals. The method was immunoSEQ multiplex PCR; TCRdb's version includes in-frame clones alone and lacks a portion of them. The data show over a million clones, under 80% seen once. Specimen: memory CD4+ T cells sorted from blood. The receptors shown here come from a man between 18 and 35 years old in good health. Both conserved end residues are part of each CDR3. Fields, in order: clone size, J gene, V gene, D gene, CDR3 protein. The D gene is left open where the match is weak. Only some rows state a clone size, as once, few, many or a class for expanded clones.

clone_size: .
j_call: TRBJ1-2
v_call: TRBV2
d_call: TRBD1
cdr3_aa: CASIPGTGGTHGYTF

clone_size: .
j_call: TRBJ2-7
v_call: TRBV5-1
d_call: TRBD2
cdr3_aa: CASSSGLAGVYEQYF

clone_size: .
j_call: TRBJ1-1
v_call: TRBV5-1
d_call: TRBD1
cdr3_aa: CASSPRGMNTEAFF

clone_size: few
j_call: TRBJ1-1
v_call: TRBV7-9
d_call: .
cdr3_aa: CASSGSGGPLTEAFF

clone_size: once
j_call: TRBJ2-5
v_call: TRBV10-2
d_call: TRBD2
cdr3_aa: CASSDTSGATQETQYF

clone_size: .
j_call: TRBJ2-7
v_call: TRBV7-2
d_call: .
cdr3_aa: CASSLEPPPLIEQYF

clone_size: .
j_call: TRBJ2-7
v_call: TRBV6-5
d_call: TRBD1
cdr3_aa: CASRRPGQTYYEQYF

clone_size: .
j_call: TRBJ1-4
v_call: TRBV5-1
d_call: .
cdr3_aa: CASSLATGGDEKLFF

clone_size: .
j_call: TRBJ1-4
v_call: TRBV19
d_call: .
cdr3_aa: CASSIVVSRGRGEKLFF

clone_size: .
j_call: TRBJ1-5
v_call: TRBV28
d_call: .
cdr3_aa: CASSSTGLPSNQPQHF

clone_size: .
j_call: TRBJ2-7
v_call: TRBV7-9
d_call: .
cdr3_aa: CASSTQTSYEQYF

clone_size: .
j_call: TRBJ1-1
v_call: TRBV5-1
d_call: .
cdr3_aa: CASQAWGATEAFF

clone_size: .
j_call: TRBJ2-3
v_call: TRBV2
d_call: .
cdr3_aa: CASEGLGYTQYF

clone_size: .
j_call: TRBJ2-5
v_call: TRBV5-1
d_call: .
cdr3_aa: CASSFPGAETQYF

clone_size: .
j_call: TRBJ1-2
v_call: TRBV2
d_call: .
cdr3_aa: CASSENRSGGGYTF

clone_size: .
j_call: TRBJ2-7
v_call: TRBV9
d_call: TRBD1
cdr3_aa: CASSADRGEQYF

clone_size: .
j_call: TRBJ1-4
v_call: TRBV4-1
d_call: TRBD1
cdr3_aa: CASSPGRGQGATNEKLFF

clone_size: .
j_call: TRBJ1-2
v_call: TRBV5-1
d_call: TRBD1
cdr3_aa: CASSMGQAVEGYTF

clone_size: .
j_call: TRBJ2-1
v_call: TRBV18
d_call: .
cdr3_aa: CASSPPKGTGPYNEQFF

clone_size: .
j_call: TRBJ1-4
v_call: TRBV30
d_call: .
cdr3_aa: CAWSARVEKLFF

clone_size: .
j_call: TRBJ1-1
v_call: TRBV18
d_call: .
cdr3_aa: CASSLKVITEAFF

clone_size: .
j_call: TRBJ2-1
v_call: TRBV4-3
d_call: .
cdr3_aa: CASSQDRRGRNEQFF

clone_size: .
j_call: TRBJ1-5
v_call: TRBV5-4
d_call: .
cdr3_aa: CASSSQGSNQPQHF

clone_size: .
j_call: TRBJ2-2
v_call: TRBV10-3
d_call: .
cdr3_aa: CAISESPNTGELFF